This TCR beta chain was found in a study of blood T cells in healthy people across ages. The second PCR ran about 6 to 11 cycles with a sample-barcoded 5' primer and J-beta primers. A single record per CDR3 protein comes from TCRdb applying MiXCR to the 5' RACE reads. Here the sample spans around 820,000 distinct CDR3 sequences, roughly 25% being singletons. CDR3 size: 17 residues. V lost 4 bases, J lost 4 bases, and 22 bases lay in between. CDR1 and CDR2 (germline): LGHDT, YNNKEL (reference sequence). The same sample was also studied in work on T cells of mothers and their children.

This chain joins TRBV3-1 and TRBJ1-2; tentative D call: TRBD1 (5 bases). The clonotype originates from a boy aged 10-17 years in good health. What was sequenced was blood. CDR3 sequence reads: CASSRNLAGTEPYGYTF. DNA of the CDR3: TGTGCCAGCAGCCGAAACCTCGCGGGGACGGAGCCCTATGGCTACACCTTC.